This passage covers 9 T cell receptor beta chains from one sample sequenced in a study of T cell therapy after organ transplantation. Profiled with immunoSEQ multiplex PCR; TCRdb holds only in-frame clones, not every one. The data show some 48,000 clones, about 95% seen once. No antigen has been identified for these receptors. The input for sequencing was CD8+ T cells from blood, taken before autologous CMV-specific T cell therapy. These receptors all come from a human patient who had received a solid organ transplant and had CMV disease.

The V and J genes are TRBV13 and TRBJ2-1, with 7 bases identical to TRBD1. After removal of 8 bases from V and 4 bases from J, the junction contained 8 bases not matched to a gene. The CDR3 length is 14 residues. Germline V gives CDR1 PRHDT, CDR2 FYEKMQ (reference sequence). CDR3 amino acids: CASSPGTVYNEQFF. In DNA form, the CDR3 reads TGTGCCAGCTCTCCCGGGACAGTTTACAATGAGCAGTTCTTC.

The chain couples TRBV4-3 to TRBJ2-7; weak D call: TRBD1 (6 bases). Trimming removed 0 bases from V and 4 bases from J, with 19 bases in between. This CDR3 contains 17 residues. CDR1 LGHNA and CDR2 YSLEER come from the germline V gene. The CDR3, as DNA: TGCGCCAGCAGCCAAGATCGTAGCGCCAGGGGATCTTACGAGCAGTACTTC. Translating it yields CASSQDRSARGSYEQYF.

V gene TRBV2 combines with J gene TRBJ1-2, with 12 bases fitting TRBD1. Germline loops: CDR1 SNHLY, CDR2 FYNNEI. V was pared by 5 bases and J by 4 bases, with 11 bases of the junction left unmatched. The CDR3 runs to 17 residues. The CDR3 DNA sequence: TGTGCCAGCAGTATCCCCGGGACAGGGGGCGTTGGCTATGGCTACACCTTC. Translated, it gives CASSIPGTGGVGYGYTF.

The chain recombines TRBV15 with TRBJ2-5; 8 bases match TRBD2. The CDR3 runs to 18 residues. Germline V gene sequence: CDR1 LNHNV, CDR2 YYDKDF (reference sequence). Germline trimming cut 1 base from V and 4 bases from J; bases unmatched to any gene: 14. CDR3 loop: CATSRVPPQSGGGETQYF. The CDR3 DNA sequence: TGTGCCACCAGCAGAGTACCCCCCCAAAGCGGGGGAGGAGAGACCCAGTACTTC.

The chain uses TRBV5-1 and TRBJ2-1; 12 bases map to TRBD2. The V gene's germline CDR1 is SGHRS and CDR2 YFSETQ. V dropped 0 bases and J dropped 5; count of bases not matched to a gene: 6. The CDR3 contains 17 residues. CDR3 sequence (DNA): TGCGCCAGCAGCTTGGAAACTAGCGGGGGGTTCAACAATGAGCAGTTCTTC. As protein: CASSLETSGGFNNEQFF.

V usage is TRBV11-2 and J usage is TRBJ2-1; D is unclear. Germline loops: CDR1 SGHAT, CDR2 FQNNGV. The ends were cut back, 3 bases at V and 10 bases at J, with 7 bases in the middle. The CDR3 runs to 11 residues. Written as DNA, the CDR3 is TGTGCCAGCAGCTTCGCCTTGGAGCAGTTCTTC. Translated: CASSFALEQFF.

CDR3 amino acids: CASSLSAPTHGYTF. CDR3 DNA sequence: TGTGCCAGCAGCTTGAGCGCCCCTACGCATGGCTACACCTTC. The chain recombines TRBV11-2 with TRBJ1-2; D is ambiguous. The CDR3 has 14 residues. Trimming shortened V by 3 bases and J by 6 bases, and 14 bases separated the two germline ends. Germline-derived CDR1 and CDR2 are SGHAT and FQNNGV.

CDR3 sequence reads: CASSVKSSYNEQFF. CDR3 bases: TGTGCCAGCAGCGTTAAAAGCTCCTACAATGAGCAGTTCTTC. This chain uses TRBV11-2 with TRBJ2-1; no firm D call. V gave up 5 bases and J gave up 0 bases, with 8 bases separating them. Germline V gene data show CDR1 as SGHAT and CDR2 as FQNNGV. The CDR3 runs 14 residues.

Here the CDR3 DNA reads TGTGCCAGCAGCTTCCTAGGACAGGGCTCTACCTATGGCTACACCTTC. Translation gives CASSFLGQGSTYGYTF. The J gene is TRBJ1-2, the V gene TRBV5-8; TRBD1 matches at 8 bases. The V gene end was trimmed by 2 bases and the J gene end by 4 bases; junction bases not matched to a gene: 10. The CDR3 covers 16 residues. Germline V gene lookup returns CDR1 SGHTS and CDR2 YDEGEE.